This is a list of T cell receptor beta chains from one sample in a study of T cell responses to AZD1222 COVID-19 vaccine. Assay used: immunoSEQ multiplex PCR; TCRdb lists only in-frame clones, some missing. The repertoire holds roughly 160,000 clones, 85% to 95% seen once, with about 0.6% in the top ten. The material sequenced was peripheral blood, taken on day 0 of AZD1222 vaccination. Receptor source: an adult in good health. CDR3s leave out the opening cysteine and the closing phenylalanine or tryptophan. Each record gives: J gene, V gene, CDR3 protein.

j_call: TRBJ1-6; v_call: TRBV14; cdr3_aa: ASSQPPSGTGGNSPLH
j_call: TRBJ2-3; v_call: TRBV10-3; cdr3_aa: AISRVSTDTQY
j_call: TRBJ2-2; v_call: TRBV14; cdr3_aa: ASSGRDTRSGELF
j_call: TRBJ2-2; v_call: TRBV28; cdr3_aa: ASRGGTWAGELF
j_call: TRBJ2-1; v_call: TRBV9; cdr3_aa: ASSVEGTSSSNEQF
j_call: TRBJ2-7; v_call: TRBV3-1/TRBV3-2; cdr3_aa: ASSQEGSGREQY
j_call: TRBJ2-3; v_call: TRBV5-1; cdr3_aa: ASSHSGRGTDTQY
j_call: TRBJ2-3; v_call: TRBV30; cdr3_aa: AWSGGLAGVVDTQY
j_call: TRBJ2-1; v_call: TRBV6-5; cdr3_aa: ASSSPGEVNEQF
j_call: TRBJ1-6; v_call: TRBV20-1; cdr3_aa: SARENTHLH
j_call: TRBJ2-1; v_call: TRBV4-1; cdr3_aa: ASSQQGLRNNEQF
j_call: TRBJ1-2; v_call: TRBV30; cdr3_aa: AWSQGAYYGYT
j_call: TRBJ1-1; v_call: TRBV28; cdr3_aa: ASIGVLMVAGNTEAF
j_call: TRBJ1-5; v_call: TRBV2; cdr3_aa: ASSDLGQGMGGNQPQH
j_call: TRBJ2-7; v_call: TRBV3-1/TRBV3-2; cdr3_aa: ASSPWGQGSYEQY
j_call: TRBJ1-6; v_call: TRBV7-8; cdr3_aa: ASGGTEYNSPLH
j_call: TRBJ2-7; v_call: TRBV5-1; cdr3_aa: ASSPSIGEQY
j_call: TRBJ2-7; v_call: TRBV19; cdr3_aa: ASSIGGSKDPSYEQY
j_call: TRBJ1-1; v_call: TRBV30; cdr3_aa: AWSEGTAMSTEAF
j_call: TRBJ2-5; v_call: TRBV2; cdr3_aa: ASLRTVKETQY
j_call: TRBJ2-5; v_call: TRBV3-1/TRBV3-2; cdr3_aa: ASSQGRPQGTETQY
j_call: TRBJ1-5; v_call: TRBV19; cdr3_aa: ASKYLSGQSNQPQH
j_call: TRBJ1-2; v_call: TRBV7-2; cdr3_aa: ASSLGPGNYGYT
j_call: TRBJ2-7; v_call: TRBV2; cdr3_aa: AASTTAPTEQY
j_call: TRBJ1-5; v_call: TRBV10-3; cdr3_aa: ATRTGRNQPQH
j_call: TRBJ1-6; v_call: TRBV10-3; cdr3_aa: AISEDGSPLH
j_call: TRBJ2-1; v_call: TRBV3-1/TRBV3-2; cdr3_aa: ASSPRRLAGNNEQF
j_call: TRBJ1-3; v_call: TRBV14; cdr3_aa: ASSQVVDRGRSGNTIY
j_call: TRBJ1-2; v_call: TRBV24-1; cdr3_aa: ATSDERGRGYT
j_call: TRBJ2-7; v_call: TRBV5-1; cdr3_aa: ASSREGQNYEQY
j_call: TRBJ2-3; v_call: TRBV9; cdr3_aa: ASRPSGTDTQY
j_call: TRBJ1-2; v_call: TRBV29-1; cdr3_aa: SVVSGTRGYGYT
j_call: TRBJ2-2; v_call: TRBV7-9; cdr3_aa: ASSLRSGRAGELF
j_call: TRBJ2-7; v_call: TRBV6-5; cdr3_aa: ASSSRLGLEQY
j_call: TRBJ2-4; v_call: TRBV13; cdr3_aa: ASSLQGAKNIQY
j_call: TRBJ2-7; v_call: TRBV15; cdr3_aa: ATSARRGTSPTYEQY
j_call: TRBJ2-3; v_call: TRBV7-9; cdr3_aa: ASSLAEAGGDTQY
j_call: TRBJ2-1; v_call: TRBV5-8; cdr3_aa: ASSSVVRGASSYNEQF